The 26 T cell receptor beta chains presented below share a single source sample, sequenced in a study of T-cell memory formation after mild COVID-19. MiXCR, applied by TCRdb to the 5' RACE reads, yields one record per CDR3 protein. This sample carries over 450,000 distinct CDR3 sequences, about 20% of them seen once, and the ten largest clones take under 15%. The sequencing input was PBMCs or a T cell subset sorted from them (not recorded which). Receptor source: an adult woman who had mild COVID-19 (a few samples of this study predate the infection). Cell type and time point are not known.

This clonotype occurred a few times. V is TRBV7-3 and J is TRBJ2-1, with TRBD2 matching over 16 bases. Trimming took 5 bases from V and 4 from J; bases not matched to a gene: 5. In germline, CDR1 is SGHTA, CDR2 FQGTGA. CDR3 length equals 17 residues. The CDR3 DNA follows: TGTGCCAGCAGCCTGGGACTAGCGGGAGGGCCGTACAATGAGCAGTTCTTC. As protein: CASSLGLAGGPYNEQFF.

The rearrangement links TRBV7-8 to TRBJ2-5; D may be TRBD1 (6 bases). Germline V gives CDR1 SGHVS, CDR2 FQNEAQ. Trimming took off 4 bases at V and 1 base at J, with 13 bases between the two ends. The CDR3 loop spans 15 amino acids. CDR3 sequence (DNA): TGTGCCAGCAGCTCCCTGACAGGACCCCAAGAGACCCAGTACTTC. It is translated as CASSSLTGPQETQYF.

This clonotype was seen ten or more times. The V gene is TRBV5-1, the J gene TRBJ2-3; TRBD1 agrees at 12 bases. V lost 4 bases, J lost 5 bases, and 5 bases stayed unmatched. CDR3 size: 15 residues. Germline V CDR1 and CDR2: SGHRS, YFSETQ. The CDR3 spells CASSLGQGARDTQYF. The CDR3 nucleotides read TGCGCCAGCAGCCTGGGACAGGGGGCGCGAGATACGCAGTATTTT.

This clonotype has just a few counts. V and J are TRBV20-1 and TRBJ2-1; the match to TRBD2 covers 10 bases. V trimming: 6 bases; J trimming: 3 bases; junction bases outside the gene matches: 8. This CDR3 comprises 15 residues. From germline, CDR1 is DFQATT and CDR2 SNEGSKA (reference sequence). In DNA form, the CDR3 reads TGCAGTGCCGATTCGTCTAGCGGGAGCTACAATGAGCAGTTCTTC. As protein: CSADSSSGSYNEQFF.

The genes are TRBV11-3 and TRBJ2-3; 9 bases agree with TRBD2. Germline-derived CDR1 and CDR2 are SGHNT and YENEEA. The CDR3 is made up of 17 amino acids. The V gene end was trimmed by 0 bases and the J gene end by 5 bases; junction bases not matched to a gene: 9. Written as DNA, the CDR3 is TGTGCCAGCAGCTTAGATGGCTCGACTAGCGGTAGAGATACGCAGTATTTT. This encodes CASSLDGSTSGRDTQYF.

This clonotype was seen only a few times. This rearrangement joins TRBV29-1 to TRBJ2-1; no clear D. The V gene's germline CDR1 is SQVTM and CDR2 ANQGSEA. The CDR3 is 9 residues long. The V end was cut by 4 bases, the J end by 9 bases, with 4 bases between. CDR3 sequence: CSVGGEQFF. The DNA of the CDR3 is TGCAGCGTTGGAGGTGAGCAGTTCTTC.

This clonotype has a handful of counts. The rearrangement links TRBV5-7 to TRBJ2-7; D is unresolved. TRBV5-7 is recorded as an ORF, its role being uncertain. V lost 2 bases to trimming and J lost 6 bases, with 15 bases between them. The CDR3 contains 14 residues. The CDR3 DNA reads as TGTGCCAGCAGCTTAGGGATCGGCATACGCGAGCAGTACTTC. Translated, it gives CASSLGIGIREQYF.

The gene calls are TRBV5-5 and TRBJ2-7; D could derive from TRBD1 or TRBD2 (5 bases each). The V gene's germline CDR1 is SGHKS and CDR2 YYEKEE (reference sequence). The CDR3 extends over 16 amino acids. The ends were cut back, 0 bases at V and 2 bases at J, with 15 bases in the middle. CDR3 nucleotide sequence: TGTGCCAGCAGCTTGGGACCGGGACCCCCGACCTACGAGCAGTACTTC. Translation: CASSLGPGPPTYEQYF.

This rearrangement joins TRBV2 to TRBJ2-5, with 12 positions matching TRBD2. The CDR3 runs 16 residues. V shed 6 bases and J 4 bases; nucleotides not matched to a gene: 9. Germline V gene lookup returns CDR1 SNHLY and CDR2 FYNNEI. CDR3 loop: CASSSSGRAGGETQYF. DNA of the CDR3: TGTGCCAGCAGCTCTAGCGGGAGGGCCGGGGGAGAGACCCAGTACTTC.

DNA of the CDR3: TGTGCCAGCAGTCGACAATCGACTAACTATGGCTACACCTTC. It translates to CASSRQSTNYGYTF. The chain employs TRBV16 and TRBJ1-2; D uncertain. Germline CDR1 reads KGHSY; CDR2 reads FQNENV. Deletions cut 6 bases from V and 0 bases from J, with 11 bases between. The CDR3 has 14 residues.

The chain recombines TRBV9 with TRBJ2-1, with 7 nucleotides matching TRBD2. The CDR3 consists of 16 residues. Germline V lookup: CDR1 SGDLS, CDR2 YYNGEE. Trimming removed 0 bases from V and 3 bases from J; junction bases left unmatched: 6. The CDR3 coding sequence is TGTGCCAGCAGCGTAGCCCTAAGCGGGGTCTACAATGAGCAGTTCTTC. Its protein product is CASSVALSGVYNEQFF.

The chain links TRBV28 to TRBJ1-1, with D perhaps matching TRBD1 (5 bases). CDR1 and CDR2 from the germline V gene are MDHEN and SYDVKM. The CDR3 has 13 residues. V lost 5 bases to trimming and J lost 7 bases, with 14 bases between them. The CDR3 DNA reads as TGTGCCAGCAGTCCCCCGGGGGGTGTTGAAGCTTTCTTT. This gives the protein CASSPPGGVEAFF.

The rearrangement links TRBV7-9 to TRBJ1-6, with D possibly being TRBD1 (6 bases). The CDR3 extends over 15 amino acids. V lost 5 bases to trimming and J lost 5 bases, with 13 bases between them. The V gene's germline CDR1 is SEHNR and CDR2 FQNEAQ (reference sequence). CDR3 sequence: CASSLKGGNNSPLHF. CDR3 sequence (DNA): TGTGCCAGCAGCCTGAAGGGGGGCAATAATTCACCCCTCCACTTT.

The V gene is TRBV24-1, the J gene TRBJ2-5, with D unclear. Germline CDR1 KGHDR, CDR2 SFDVKD. V was shortened by 4 bases and J by 5 bases, with 7 bases between the two germline ends. The CDR3 totals 12 residues. CDR3 protein: CATSDMGETQYF. DNA for the CDR3: TGTGCCACCAGTGACATGGGGGAGACCCAGTACTTC.

This clonotype was observed a handful of times. V is TRBV29-1 and J is TRBJ2-7, with no clear D. CDR3 length equals 14 residues. With 1 base removed from V and 4 bases from J, the gap between germline ends came to 14 bases. Germline V gene lookup returns CDR1 SQVTM and CDR2 ANQGSEA. The CDR3 protein is CSVEGGILGYEQYF. The CDR3 nucleotides are TGCAGCGTTGAAGGGGGAATATTAGGGTACGAGCAGTACTTC.

Only a few counts were recorded for this clonotype. The V call is TRBV5-1, the J call TRBJ1-2; D unclear. The CDR3 loop spans 14 amino acids. Germline CDR1 and CDR2: SGHRS and YFSETQ. V was clipped by 0 bases and J by 6 bases, with 12 bases between them. The CDR3 nucleotides are TGCGCCAGCAGCTTGGGGCCTCGACCCAATGGCTACACCTTC. Residues: CASSLGPRPNGYTF.

The CDR3 nucleotides read TGCGCCAGCAGCCCGGACAGGGCGGATACGCAGTATTTT. This translates into CASSPDRADTQYF. The V and J genes are TRBV5-1 and TRBJ2-3, with 8 bases that match TRBD1. This CDR3 spans 13 amino acids. Per the germline V gene, CDR1 is SGHRS and CDR2 is YFSETQ. The V segment lost 4 bases and the J segment 6 bases; nucleotides outside the gene matches: 4.

The J gene is TRBJ2-7, the V gene TRBV11-3; D is perhaps TRBD2 (6 bases). The CDR3 covers 15 residues. V was trimmed by 0 bases and J by 4 bases, leaving 13 bases between them. Germline CDR1 reads SGHNT; CDR2 reads YENEEA. The CDR3 DNA reads as TGTGCCAGCAGCTTAGATGGTGGGAGGACTTACGAGCAGTACTTC. This gives the protein CASSLDGGRTYEQYF.

In this sample, this clonotype turned up a few times. The chain links TRBV5-1 to TRBJ1-1, with D possibly matching TRBD1 (6 bases). V was cut by 7 bases and J by 6 bases, with 10 bases left in between. The length of the CDR3 is 11 residues. Germline V gene lookup returns CDR1 SGHRS and CDR2 YFSETQ. The CDR3 region has the DNA TGCGCCAGCCAGACAGGATCTGAAGCTTTCTTT. Residues: CASQTGSEAFF.

The chain couples TRBV30 to TRBJ2-2, with D unclear. With 3 bases removed from V and 6 bases from J, the gap between germline ends came to 11 bases. Germline CDR1 and CDR2: GTSNPN and SVGIG (reference sequence). This CDR3 contains 13 residues. DNA for the CDR3: TGTGCCTGGAGGTCCGTGGGTGCCGGGGAGCTGTTTTTT. It codes for CAWRSVGAGELFF.

The sample holds many counts of this clonotype. The chain recombines TRBV7-3 with TRBJ2-2; D is unresolved. The CDR3 has 11 amino acids. Trimming took 6 bases from V and 2 from J, leaving 1 base between them. The V gene's germline CDR1 is SGHTA and CDR2 FQGTGA. CDR3 in DNA: TGTGCCAGCAGAAACACCGGGGAGCTGTTTTTT. Residues: CASRNTGELFF.

The chain couples TRBV5-1 to TRBJ1-5; D is undetermined. There are 15 residues in the CDR3. Trimming shortened V by 5 bases and J by 5 bases, and 17 bases separated the two germline ends. CDR1 and CDR2 from the germline V gene are SGHRS and YFSETQ. The CDR3 is CASRETPDAHQPQHF. The CDR3 region has the DNA TGCGCCAGCAGGGAGACCCCGGATGCACATCAGCCCCAGCATTTT.

The gene calls are TRBV6-5 and TRBJ2-2; D call uncertain. Germline loops: CDR1 MNHEY, CDR2 SVGAGI. V lost 7 bases and J 5 bases, leaving 14 bases between the germline ends. The CDR3 spans 14 residues. The CDR3 reads CASKLGPITGELFF. In DNA, the CDR3 is TGTGCCAGCAAATTGGGCCCTATTACCGGGGAGCTGTTTTTT.

There are a few counts of this clonotype. The V call is TRBV12-3 or TRBV12-4, the J call TRBJ1-2; 8 bases are shared with TRBD1. The CDR3 length is 14 residues. V lost 4 bases to trimming and J lost 4 bases; unmatched junction nucleotides: 5. CDR3 amino acids: CASSSTGASYGYTF. The CDR3 DNA reads as TGTGCCAGCAGTTCGACAGGGGCTTCCTATGGCTACACCTTC.

This sequence joins TRBV25-1 and TRBJ2-1; possible D gene TRBD1, 6 bases. Germline CDR1 is MGHDK and CDR2 is SYGVNS. V was clipped by 1 base and J by 0 bases, with 7 bases between them. This CDR3 has 15 amino acids. Here the CDR3 reads CASSELDSSYNEQFF. The CDR3 DNA reads TGTGCCAGCAGTGAATTGGACAGCTCCTACAATGAGCAGTTCTTC.

This rearrangement joins TRBV11-2 to TRBJ1-6; D remains ambiguous. V was clipped by 1 base and J by 7 bases, with 11 bases between them. CDR3 size: 15 residues. Germline V gives CDR1 SGHAT, CDR2 FQNNGV. The CDR3, as DNA: TGTGCCAGCAGCTTAGTAGGAGACGGGAATTCACCCCTCCACTTT. It yields the protein CASSLVGDGNSPLHF.